The clone carrying this TCR beta chain was counted at least ten times. This record comes from a study of spatial heterogeneity in lung cancer. Study summary: Detection consistently captured more beta-chain sequences than alpha-chain sequences.

As for time point: sample taken at primary tumor resection. Whole RNA came from tumor, nontumor lung or frozen PBMC and was sequenced without being sorted. Donation came from some 72 patients with untreated early-stage non-small cell lung cancer. In TCRdb, the 5' RACE reads were re-called with MiXCR into one record per CDR3 protein. Here the sample spans tens of thousands of distinct CDR3 sequences, approximately 20% being singletons. The CDR3 contains 15 residues. Between the trimmed V and J ends, which lost 3 bases and 2 bases, there was a span of 14 bases. Germline V gives CDR1 SGHRS, CDR2 YFSETQ. The rearrangement links TRBV5-1 to TRBJ1-1, with a tentative D call TRBD1 (6 bases). The starting material was PBMCs, obtained at surgery. The TCR comes from a male donor with early-stage non-small cell lung cancer. CDR3 in DNA: TGCGCCAGCAGCTCAGCCGGGACACTTAACACTGAAGCTTTCTTT. Its protein product is CASSSAGTLNTEAFF. The full variable domain, its missing parts supplied by reference TRBV5-1 and TRBJ1-1, is KAGVTQTPRYLIKTRGQQVTLSCSPISGHRSVSWYQQTPGQGLQFLFEYFSETQRNKGNFPGRFSGRQFSNSRSEMNVSTLELGDSALYLCASSSAGTLNTEAFFGQGTRLTVV.